Sequencing of this T cell receptor beta chain was carried out in a study of OX40 agonist ivuxolimab in advanced cancers. Looking at the study overall: Partial responses occurred in Three dose-escalation patients, one with hepatocellular carcinoma and two with cutaneous melanoma.

Exclusion of a patient followed from autoimmune disease history or systemic immunosuppression. Remarks on this clone: Its antigen is currently unknown.

Profiled with immunoSEQ multiplex PCR; TCRdb holds only in-frame clones, not every one. Of 45,000 to 65,000 clones in the sample, over 60% were seen once. Study conclusions and caveats: The average count of expanded clones was higher among CD8+ T cells than among CD4+.

The material was CD4+ or CD8+ T cells sorted from blood, obtained in a trial of the OX40 agonist ivuxolimab. The TCR originated in an adult with an advanced solid tumor such as melanoma, head and neck, liver or kidney cancer.

The CDR3 coding sequence is TGTGCCAGCAGTTTTCCCAGGGGTCCCTACGAGCAGTACTTC. This sequence encodes CASSFPRGPYEQYF. The chain links TRBV28 to TRBJ2-7, with D tentatively TRBD1 (6 bases). The germline V and J ends were trimmed by 3 bases and 2 bases, with 11 bases remaining between them. The CDR3 sequence is 14 residues long. From germline, CDR1 is MDHEN and CDR2 SYDVKM. The full variable domain, in which reference TRBV28 and TRBJ2-7 provide the parts outside the CDR3, is DVKVTQSSRYLVKRTGEKVFLECVQDMDHENMFWYRQDPGLGLRLIYFSYDVKMKEKGDIPEGYSVSREKKERFSLILESASTNQTSMYLCASSFPRGPYEQYFGPGTRLTVT.